This record covers a single T cell receptor beta chain. What this receptor recognizes is not known. No base qualities exist here, and no much larger clone lies one base off it. Genomic DNA was extracted from sorted cells for sequencing of the TCRbeta CDR3 region. The immunoSEQ Assay was used for sequencing of TCRbeta CDR3 regions. Held by TCRdb, this immuneACCESS table contains in-frame sequences only and omits some clones. Under half of the omission traces to an unresolved V gene where checked; the cause of the rest is unknown. Present in this sample are about 150,000 clones, roughly 94% of which were seen just once. Clones ranked in the top ten supply approximately 0.32% of the sample. These data come from a study of OX40 agonist ivuxolimab in advanced cancers. Context from the whole study: Ivuxolimab, which targeted the costimulatory receptor OX40 (CD134), was an agonistic, fully human IgG2 monoclonal antibody. The point of sequencing TCRbeta in the periphery was to test whether ivuxolimab changed TCR sequence diversity and drove clonal T-cell expansion. Three dose-escalation patients achieved partial responses, one with hepatocellular carcinoma and two with cutaneous melanoma. Of the roughly 53 patients in dose escalation, 19 had hepatocellular carcinoma, approximately 15 had melanoma, 9 had renal cell carcinoma and 9 had head and neck cancer. The paper describes the monotherapy dose-escalation part (N = 52 patients) of the phase I trial of ivuxolimab. Intravenous ivuxolimab was administered to patients every 2 weeks at six dose levels: 0.01, 0.1, 0.3, 1.5, 3 and 10 mg/kg. In the dose-escalation cohort, 65% to 85% of patients were male, and the mean age was roughly 60 years with a range of roughly 20 to 85. Prior anti-PD-1, anti-PD-L1 or anti-CTLA-4 therapy was permitted, and 30% to 50% of dose-escalation patients had received checkpoint inhibitors. What the study reported, not specific to this receptor: Low levels of normalized T-cell clonal expansion were also seen in some nonresponding patients. At doses of 0.1 to 3.0 mg/kg, clonal expansion of both CD4+ and CD8+ blood T cells was observed from baseline to week 6. After ivuxolimab, CD8+ T cells had more expanded clones than CD4+ T cells on average. The antigen specificity of the clonally expanded peripheral T cells was not determined. In the 0.1-3.0 mg/kg groups, partial responders had among the lowest normalized peripheral clonal expansion, particularly in CD8+ T cells.

From cysteine to phenylalanine, the CDR3 is 14 amino acids long. Only the CDR3 region is kept as DNA, spanning 42 bases read in frame from base 1. The germline V gene gives CDR1 as SGHRS and CDR2 as YFSETQ. V loses 0 bases, J loses 5 bases, and the germline ends lie 11 bases apart. The trial excluded patients who had a history of autoimmune disease or were on systemic immunosuppression. Peripheral blood for TCR sequencing was collected from all dose cohorts at baseline, on cycle 4 day 1, and on cycle 7 day 1. The samples were drawn from a first-in-human, open-label, multicenter phase I dose-escalation trial of ivuxolimab. Adults with locally advanced or metastatic melanoma, renal cell carcinoma, hepatocellular carcinoma or head and neck squamous cell carcinoma were enrolled in the trial. Before TCR sequencing, CD4+ T cells and CD8+ T cells were sorted from peripheral blood as separate populations.

This TCR was sampled from an adult with an advanced solid tumor such as melanoma, head and neck, liver or kidney cancer. Here the sequenced sample was CD4+ or CD8+ T cells sorted from blood, taken in a trial of the OX40 agonist ivuxolimab. This sequence uses TRBV5-1 and TRBJ1-2, with no reliable assignment of the D segment. The DNA reads TGCGCCAGCAGCTTGGCCACGGCGGATTATGGCTACACCTTC. This is translated as CASSLATADYGYTF. Outside the CDR3, residues come from the reference TRBV5-1 and TRBJ1-2 proteins, so the full variable domain is: KAGVTQTPRYLIKTRGQQVTLSCSPISGHRSVSWYQQTPGQGLQFLFEYFSETQRNKGNFPGRFSGRQFSNSRSEMNVSTLELGDSALYLCASSLATADYGYTFGSGTRLTVV.